Listed below are T cell receptor beta chains from one sample, sequenced in a study of shared clonotypes between healthy human individuals. The assay was immunoSEQ multiplex PCR, and TCRdb's table has in-frame clones only and misses some. The table has about 2.1 million clones, just under 95% seen once. Sequences were obtained from naive CD8+ T cells from PBMCs. The source of these receptors is a man aged 18 to 30 in good health. Some clones in this sample may be carry-over from other donors' samples. CDR3s include the opening cysteine and the closing phenylalanine or tryptophan.

v_gene: TRBV7-9
j_gene: TRBJ2-7
CDR3aa: CASSLGRGSYEQYF

v_gene: TRBV4-3
j_gene: TRBJ1-2
CDR3aa: CASSLSGRGNCGYTF

v_gene: TRBV7-9
j_gene: TRBJ2-5
CDR3aa: CASSSPGPGGETQYF

v_gene: TRBV15
j_gene: TRBJ1-2
CDR3aa: CATSRDRREASNYGYTF

v_gene: TRBV6-5
j_gene: TRBJ2-3
CDR3aa: CASSYSSTDTQYF

v_gene: TRBV19
j_gene: TRBJ2-3
CDR3aa: CASNPGQGADTQYF

v_gene: TRBV27
j_gene: TRBJ2-1
CDR3aa: CASSLGPNNEQFF

v_gene: TRBV4-1
j_gene: TRBJ1-1
CDR3aa: CASSHGGLPEAFF

v_gene: TRBV20-1
j_gene: TRBJ2-5
CDR3aa: CSAREYQHAYF

v_gene: TRBV19
j_gene: TRBJ1-1
CDR3aa: CASTMRGGTEAFF

v_gene: TRBV11-2
j_gene: TRBJ2-2
CDR3aa: CASSLVLANTGELFF

v_gene: TRBV4-1
j_gene: TRBJ1-4
CDR3aa: CASSPADRVGRMEKLFF

v_gene: TRBV6-1
j_gene: TRBJ1-5
CDR3aa: CASSEGTAYNQPQHF

v_gene: TRBV2
j_gene: TRBJ1-1
CDR3aa: CASSPGGEAFF

v_gene: TRBV6-5
j_gene: TRBJ1-1
CDR3aa: CASSYPWTGELSEAFF

v_gene: TRBV7-2
j_gene: TRBJ2-1
CDR3aa: CASSSRLDNEQFF

v_gene: TRBV6-1
j_gene: TRBJ1-5
CDR3aa: CASSADTYNQPQHF

v_gene: TRBV20-1
j_gene: TRBJ2-3
CDR3aa: CSARGTDTQYF

v_gene: TRBV19
j_gene: TRBJ2-5
CDR3aa: CASSWDREETQYF

v_gene: TRBV7-9
j_gene: TRBJ2-5
CDR3aa: CASSSPREGQETQYF

v_gene: TRBV29-1
j_gene: TRBJ2-7
CDR3aa: CSVGAGGSSYEQYF

v_gene: TRBV27
j_gene: TRBJ1-5
CDR3aa: CASSPSGGGQPQHF